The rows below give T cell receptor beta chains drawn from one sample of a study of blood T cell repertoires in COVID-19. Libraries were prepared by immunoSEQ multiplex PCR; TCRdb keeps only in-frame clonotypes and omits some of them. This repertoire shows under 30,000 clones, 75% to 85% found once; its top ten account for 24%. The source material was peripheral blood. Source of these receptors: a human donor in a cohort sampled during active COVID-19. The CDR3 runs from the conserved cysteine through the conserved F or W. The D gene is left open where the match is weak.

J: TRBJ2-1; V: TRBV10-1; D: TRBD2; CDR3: CASSFSYSGDNEQFF
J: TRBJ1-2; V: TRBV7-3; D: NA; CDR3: CASSSLYGYTF
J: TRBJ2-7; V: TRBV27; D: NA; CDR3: CASSLGGSGPSSYEQYF
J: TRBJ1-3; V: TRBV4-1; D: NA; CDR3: CASSQAFAALSGNTIYF
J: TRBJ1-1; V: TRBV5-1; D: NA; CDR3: CASSSTGEAFF
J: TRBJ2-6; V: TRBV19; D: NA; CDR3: CASSISPRTGYSGANVLTF
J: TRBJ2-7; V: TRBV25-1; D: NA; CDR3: CASSTYRDSYEQYF
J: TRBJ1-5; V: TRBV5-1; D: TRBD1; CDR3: CASSRDRVANQPQHF
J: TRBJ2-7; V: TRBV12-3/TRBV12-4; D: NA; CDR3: CASSTSYEQYF
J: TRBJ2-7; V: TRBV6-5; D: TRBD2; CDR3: CASSSGLAEGSYEQYF
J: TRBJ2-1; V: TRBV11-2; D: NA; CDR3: CASSLVSGGNERYNEQFF
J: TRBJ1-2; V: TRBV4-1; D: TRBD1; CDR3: CASSQEQGRALYGYTF
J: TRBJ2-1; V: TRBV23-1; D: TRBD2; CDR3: CAPTQSRTSICNEQFF
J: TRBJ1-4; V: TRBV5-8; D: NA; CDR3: CASSVGLAGAQVGEKLFF
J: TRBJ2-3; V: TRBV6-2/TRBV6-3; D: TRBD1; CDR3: CASSATGASTDTQYF
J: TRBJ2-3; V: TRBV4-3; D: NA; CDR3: CASSDGTFGSDTQYF
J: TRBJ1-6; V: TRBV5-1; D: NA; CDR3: CASSLDRSSYNSPLHF
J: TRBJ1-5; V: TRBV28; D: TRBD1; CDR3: CASSEGQGPQHF
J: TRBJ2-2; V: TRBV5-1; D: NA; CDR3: CASNRGFRGSAGELFF
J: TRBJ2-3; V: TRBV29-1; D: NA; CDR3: CSVERATDTQYF
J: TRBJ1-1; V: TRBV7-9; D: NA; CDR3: CASSLGPTQAFF
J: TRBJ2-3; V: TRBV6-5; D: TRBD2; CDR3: CASSHSGSSTDTQYF
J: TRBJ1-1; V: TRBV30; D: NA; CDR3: CAWSGGVGDTEAFF
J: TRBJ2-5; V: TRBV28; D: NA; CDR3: CASSLGNQRQETQYF
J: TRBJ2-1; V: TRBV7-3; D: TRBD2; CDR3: CASSLAGGNEQFF
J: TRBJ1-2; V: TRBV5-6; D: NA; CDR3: CASSLEGRSLNYGYTF
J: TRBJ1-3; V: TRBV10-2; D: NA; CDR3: CASSDRQNSGNTIYF
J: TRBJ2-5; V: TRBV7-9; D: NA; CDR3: CASSFLSGQETQYF
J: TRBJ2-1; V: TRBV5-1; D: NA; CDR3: CASSDSGNEQFF
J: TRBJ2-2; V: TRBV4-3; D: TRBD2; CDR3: CASSLSGGELFF
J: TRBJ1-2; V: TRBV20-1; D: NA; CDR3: CSAREYGYTF
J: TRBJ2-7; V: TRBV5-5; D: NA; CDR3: CASSGRAGSYEQYF
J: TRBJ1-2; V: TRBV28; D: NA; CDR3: CASSIAGDNYGYTF
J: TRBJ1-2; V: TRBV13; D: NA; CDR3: CASSLGDRTGTNYGYTF
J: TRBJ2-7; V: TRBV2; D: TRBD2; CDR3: CASSSLAGGLGEQYF
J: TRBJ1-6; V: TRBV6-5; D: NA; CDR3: CASSYSWSSYNSPLHF
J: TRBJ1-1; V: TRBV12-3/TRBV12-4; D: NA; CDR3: CASSFAGDTEAFF
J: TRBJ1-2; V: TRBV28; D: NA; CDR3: CASSLGSYGYTF
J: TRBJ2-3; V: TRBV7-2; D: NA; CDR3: CASSYLRDIYPDTQYF
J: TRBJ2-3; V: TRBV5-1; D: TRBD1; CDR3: CASKSGQGGTDTQYF
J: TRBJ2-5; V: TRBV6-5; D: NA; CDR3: CASSGQEQETQYF